The source of this T cell receptor beta chain is a study of T-cell reconstitution after alpha-beta-depleted transplantation in children. General observations from the study: Alpha-beta T cells present about two months after transplant were reported to originate from several hundred expanded graft clones. At one year after transplant, newly produced T cells mostly accounted for T-cell counts and diversity. The study traced high day-60 TCRbeta diversity in some patients to surviving recipient T cells and thymic progenitors.

Library preparation (for TCRbeta) was performed with unique molecular identifiers. Via MiXCR, TCRdb re-called the PCR reads, giving one row per CDR3 protein. The sample consists of about a million distinct CDR3 sequences, about 26% of them appearing once. A note on this clonotype: No antigen is known for it.

CDR3 size: 14 residues. The V gene lost 4 bases and the J gene lost 5 bases, with 16 bases spanning the gap. CDR1 and CDR2 from the germline V gene are SGHKS and YYEKEE (reference sequence). V is TRBV5-5 and J is TRBJ2-7; D could derive from TRBD1 or TRBD2 (5 bases each). The sample here was PBMCs, mostly from graft donor cells, taken 360 days after TCRalphabeta/CD19-depleted stem cell transplant. The TCR originated in a boy less than two years old who had a stem cell transplant for SCID, so the T cells may come from the graft donor. CDR3 in amino acids: CASSPTRGTNEQYF. The CDR3 nucleotides read TGTGCCAGCAGCCCTACCCGTGGGACCAACGAGCAGTACTTC. Drawing the rest from reference TRBV5-5 and TRBJ2-7, the complete variable domain is DAGVTQSPTHLIKTRGQQVTLRCSPISGHKSVSWYQQVLGQGPQFIFQYYEKEERGRGNFPDRFSARQFPNYSSELNVNALLLGDSALYLCASSPTRGTNEQYFGPGTRLTVT.